Listed below are T cell receptor beta chains from one sample, sequenced in a study of T cell repertoires in ileal Crohn's disease. Generated by immunoSEQ multiplex PCR, the TCRdb table keeps only in-frame clones and is missing some. Found here are some 14,000 clones, roughly 78% of them singletons; the top ten hold 15% to 20%. Sequencing was performed on ileal tissue. Receptor source: an adult with Crohn's disease. Both conserved end residues are part of each CDR3. A D gene is named only where the DNA matches it firmly. The size field is filled for only some rows; it gives once, few, many or a size class.

v_call	d_call	j_call	clone_size	cdr3_nt	cdr3_aa
TRBV18	-	TRBJ1-1	-	TGTGCCAGCTCACTCGTCGGGGGGGACACTGAAGCTTTCTTT	CASSLVGGDTEAFF
TRBV19	-	TRBJ1-2	-	TGTGCCAGTAGTATTAGTTGGCAGGGATCTCAAGGCTACACCTTC	CASSISWQGSQGYTF
TRBV27	-	TRBJ2-2	-	TGTGCCAGCAGTTTAGGGCAGGCGAACACCGGGGAGCTGTTTTTT	CASSLGQANTGELFF
TRBV7-2	-	TRBJ1-1	-	TGTGCCAGCAGCCATCTGAACACTGAAGCTTTCTTT	CASSHLNTEAFF
TRBV27	TRBD1	TRBJ1-2	few	TGTGCCAGCAGTTTTAACAGGGGGCTAGGCTATGGCTACACCTTC	CASSFNRGLGYGYTF
TRBV7-3	TRBD1	TRBJ2-3	-	TGTGCCAGCTCCAAGGACAGGGGCACAGATACGCAGTATTTT	CASSKDRGTDTQYF
TRBV4-3	-	TRBJ2-3	-	TGCGCCAGCAGCCAAGAAAATGTGGGAGGTCGGGATACGCAGTATTTT	CASSQENVGGRDTQYF
TRBV2	TRBD1	TRBJ1-2	-	TGTGCCAGCAGTCACGACAGGGGCTATGGCTACACCTTC	CASSHDRGYGYTF
TRBV4-2	-	TRBJ2-1	-	TGTGCCAGCAGCCAGTCCGGGACTCCAAACAATGAGCAGTTCTTC	CASSQSGTPNNEQFF
TRBV30	-	TRBJ2-1	few	TGTGCCTGGAGTGTTGGCGTGAGTGCGGGCGATGAGCAGTTCTTC	CAWSVGVSAGDEQFF
TRBV2	-	TRBJ1-5	-	TGTGCCAGCAGTGAAGCGGGGAGGATCAGCAATCAGCCCCAGCATTTT	CASSEAGRISNQPQHF
TRBV7-2	TRBD2	TRBJ2-7	-	TGTGCCAGCAGCCTTGGGGGAGGGAACTACTACGAGCAGTACTTC	CASSLGGGNYYEQYF
TRBV6-1	-	TRBJ1-2	-	TGTGCCAGCAGGGTAGTCTATGGCTACACCTTC	CASRVVYGYTF
TRBV15	-	TRBJ2-6	-	TGTGCCACCAGCAGAGACAGGGATGGGGCCAACGTCCTGACTTTC	CATSRDRDGANVLTF
TRBV7-2	TRBD2	TRBJ2-7	-	TGTGCCAGCAGTCCCCTAGGACTAGCGGGAGCGGGCGAGCAGTACTTC	CASSPLGLAGAGEQYF
TRBV30	-	TRBJ1-5	-	TGTGCCTGGAGTTCCGACAGCAGCAATCAGCCCCAGCATTTT	CAWSSDSSNQPQHF
TRBV2	-	TRBJ1-4	-	TGTGCCAGCACCCTACGGGAAGGCGTGGGGAAACTGTTTTTT	CASTLREGVGKLFF
TRBV4-1	TRBD2	TRBJ2-2	-	TGCGCCAGCAGCACTCGGCTAGCGGCCGCTAACACCGGGGAGCTGTTTTTT	CASSTRLAAANTGELFF
TRBV5-6	-	TRBJ1-2	-	TGTGCCAGCAGCTCGTGGAGGGCGGGAGGCTACACCTTC	CASSSWRAGGYTF
TRBV11-3	TRBD2	TRBJ2-3	-	TGTGCCAGCAGCTTTAGCGGGATCACAGATACGCAGTATTTT	CASSFSGITDTQYF
TRBV4-3	-	TRBJ2-7	-	TGCGCCAGCAGCTACCACCCTAGAAGCTCCTACGAGCAGTACTTC	CASSYHPRSSYEQYF
TRBV9	-	TRBJ2-1	-	TGTGCCAGCAGCGTAGGTCGGGGAAGCTCCTACAATGAGCAGTTCTTC	CASSVGRGSSYNEQFF
TRBV6-5	TRBD1	TRBJ2-7	-	TGTGCCAGCAGTTATAGGCAGGGGGTGGGCGAGCAGTACTTC	CASSYRQGVGEQYF
TRBV9	-	TRBJ2-1	-	TGTGCCAGCAGCGCCTATGAACGAGACAATGAGCAGTTCTTC	CASSAYERDNEQFF
TRBV6-1	-	TRBJ2-3	-	TGTGCCAGCCTGGTATACGGAGTCACAGATACGCAGTATTTT	CASLVYGVTDTQYF
TRBV7-2	TRBD1	TRBJ1-1	few	TGTGCCAGCAGCCGGGACAGGGGGATAAACACTGAAGCTTTCTTT	CASSRDRGINTEAFF
TRBV7-2	TRBD2	TRBJ2-5	-	TGTGCCAGTGCTGCGGGGGGCCAAATCGTAACCCAGTACTTC	CASAAGGQIVTQYF
TRBV15	-	TRBJ2-1	-	TGTGCCACCAGCTTCAATTTCAATGAGCAGTTCTTC	CATSFNFNEQFF
TRBV11-2	TRBD1	TRBJ2-3	-	TGTGCCAGCAGCTTAGTACAGGGGGCTATAGATACGCAGTATTTT	CASSLVQGAIDTQYF
TRBV13	TRBD2	TRBJ2-7	-	TGTGCCAGCAGCCGGACGGGGGGGGAGCAGTACTTC	CASSRTGGEQYF
TRBV30	-	TRBJ1-3	few	TGTGCCTGGAGTCAGGGACTGTTGAGCTCTGGAAACACCATATATTTT	CAWSQGLLSSGNTIYF
TRBV2	TRBD1	TRBJ2-4	-	TGTGCCAGCAGTGAAAGGGGGAACAGGGGAAGAGCCAAAAACATTCAGTACTTC	CASSERGNRGRAKNIQYF
TRBV9	-	TRBJ1-1	-	TGTGCCAGCAGCGTCAAGGGGGACACTGAAGCTTTCTTT	CASSVKGDTEAFF
TRBV7-3	-	TRBJ1-2	-	TGTGCCAGCAGCTTACGTGGGGGAGGAGACTATGGCTACACCTTC	CASSLRGGGDYGYTF
TRBV6-1	-	TRBJ2-6	once	TGTGCTACAGGGCAAGGGGCCAACGTCCTGACTTTC	CATGQGANVLTF
TRBV7-6	TRBD1	TRBJ1-5	-	TGTGCCAGCAGCCCAGAACAGGGGACTTATAGCAATCAGCCCCAGCATTTT	CASSPEQGTYSNQPQHF
TRBV1	-	TRBJ2-6	once	TGCACCAGCAGGATTTCTTGTTGTGCACAAAGTCGGGCCAACGTCCTGACTTTC	CTSRISCCAQSRANVLTF
TRBV29-1	TRBD1	TRBJ2-7	once	TGCAGCGGACAGGGTACCTACGAGCAGTACTTC	CSGQGTYEQYF
TRBV7-2	-	TRBJ1-2	-	TGTGCCAGCAGCCTGGGGGGCTATGGCTACACCTTC	CASSLGGYGYTF
TRBV9	TRBD1	TRBJ2-3	-	TGTGCCAGCAGCCTGGACAGGACAGATACGCAGTATTTT	CASSLDRTDTQYF
TRBV19	TRBD1	TRBJ1-2	few	TGTGCCAGTAGAACGGGACAGGGGGCGCACTATGGCTACACCTTC	CASRTGQGAHYGYTF
TRBV11-3	-	TRBJ2-3	-	TGTGCCAGCGGCCGCAGGTTGGGGGGAAGCACAGATACGCAGTATTTT	CASGRRLGGSTDTQYF
TRBV29-1	-	TRBJ2-5	-	TGCAGCGTTGCGAGGGTTGGCGGAGAGACCCAGTACTTC	CSVARVGGETQYF
TRBV5-4	TRBD2	TRBJ2-3	-	TGTGCCAGCAGCTTTAGACTAGCGGGAGCCGATACGCAGTATTTT	CASSFRLAGADTQYF
TRBV7-3	TRBD2	TRBJ2-3	-	TGTGCCAGCAGCATGAGCGGGGGCCCAGATACGCAGTATTTT	CASSMSGGPDTQYF